This T cell receptor delta chain was obtained from a study of human gamma delta and Vdelta1 T cells. Whole-study results and caveats: Polyclonal Delta One T cells reportedly showed broad cytotoxic targeting of acute myeloid leukemia.

The V and J ends lost 1 base and 0 bases, in that order; junction bases with no gene match: 14. Germline lookup yields CDR1 TSWWSYY and CDR2 QGS. CDR3 length: 19 amino acids. This clone was seen a handful of times. The antigen is unknown. TCRdb reanalyzed the PCR reads using CATT. The table lists some 13,000 delta-chain clones, under 50% of them singletons. This chain links TRDV1 with TRDJ1; 7 bases align to TRDD3. The sequenced sample consisted of Vdelta1 gamma-delta T cells from blood grown in culture (DOT cells). The origin of this receptor is a human donor in good health. CDR3 sequence reads: CALGEPLMGEGLYTDKLIF. The CDR3 coding sequence is TGTGCTCTTGGGGAACCTCTTATGGGGGAGGGCCTGTACACCGATAAACTCATCTTT.